This entry lists 32 T cell receptor beta chains sequenced from one sample in a study of CXCR3-negative and CXCR3-positive naive CD8 T cells. Findings and caveats of the study: When CXCR3-positive naive cells were set against CXCR3-negative naive cells, the former had more hydrophobic TRB CDR3s.

These receptors lack a known antigen. UMI-tagged TRB cDNA libraries were built via 5' RACE. TCRdb re-called the 5' RACE reads; every CDR3 protein appears as one record, without DNA. Its table records around 95,000 distinct CDR3 sequences. Sequencing was performed on naive CXCR3+ CD8+ T cells from blood. The subset: CD45RO-CCR7+CD27+CD95- naive CD8+ T cells expressing CXCR3 (TNR3+). All receptors come from a human donor in good health. Some clones in this sample may be carry-over from other donors' samples.

The rearrangement links TRBV12-3 or TRBV12-4 to TRBJ2-1; no DNA is available, so the TRBD2 call from TCRdb remains unchecked. The CDR3 spans 17 residues. The CDR3 is CASTTVAGGPQYNEQFF.

The gene calls are TRBV20-1 and TRBJ2-7; TCRdb picks TRBD1, but there is no DNA to check that call. This CDR3 contains 13 residues. Germline-derived CDR1 and CDR2 are DFQATT and SNEGSKA (reference sequence). CDR3 sequence: CSARGGTVYEQYF.

The chain is built from TRBV5-6 and TRBJ2-7; checking the TCRdb D call of TRBD2 is not possible without DNA. CDR1 and CDR2 from the germline V gene are SGHDT and YYEEEE. This CDR3 is built from 14 residues. CDR3 sequence: CASSFIGGGYEQYF.

The chain combines TRBV12-3 or TRBV12-4 with TRBJ2-3; TCRdb's D call, TRBD2, is unchecked because there is no DNA. The CDR3 extends over 15 amino acids. The CDR3 loop reads CASSLALAGGGTQYF.

The rearrangement joins TRBV27 to TRBJ2-7; without DNA, the TCRdb call of TRBD2 cannot be checked. CDR3 size: 15 residues. From germline, CDR1 is MNHEY and CDR2 SMNVEV (reference sequence). This CDR3 reads CASSLRGTSSYEQYF.

This CDR3 is CSARDVDSNQPQHF. The J gene is TRBJ1-5, the V gene TRBV20-1. Germline CDR1 DFQATT, CDR2 SNEGSKA (reference sequence). The CDR3 is made up of 14 amino acids.

The gene calls are TRBV6-6 and TRBJ2-5; the TCRdb D gene call, TRBD2, has no DNA to confirm it. Germline V gene data show CDR1 as MNHNY and CDR2 as SVGAGI (reference sequence). This CDR3 spans 15 amino acids. This CDR3 reads CASKTSGGFEETQYF.

The chain joins TRBV12-2 to TRBJ2-2; with no DNA, the TCRdb D assignment of TRBD1 cannot be verified. TRBV12-2 is a documented pseudogene. The CDR3 has 17 residues. The CDR3 region is CASRLDRAGMNTGELFF.

V usage is TRBV28 and J usage is TRBJ1-2; TCRdb names TRBD1, which stays unverified in the absence of DNA. Germline V gene sequence: CDR1 MDHEN, CDR2 SYDVKM. This CDR3 has 14 residues. The chain's CDR3 is CASSLGTAVYGYTF.

The V and J genes are TRBV7-9 and TRBJ2-7. Germline V CDR1 and CDR2: SEHNR, FQNEAQ (reference sequence). The CDR3 runs 14 residues. CDR3 region: CASSSGSSFYEQYF.

CDR3 protein: CASSQDRGGVYEQYF. The rearrangement uses TRBV4-3 and TRBJ2-7. CDR3 length: 15 amino acids. CDR1 is LGHNA and CDR2 is YSLEER in the germline V gene.

The chain links TRBV28 to TRBJ2-3; TCRdb returns TRBD2, unconfirmable since there is no DNA. The germline gives CDR1 MDHEN, CDR2 SYDVKM. The CDR3 loop spans 16 amino acids. CDR3 region: CASSSMTSGSTDTQYF.

The J gene is TRBJ2-2, the V gene TRBV29-1; the TCRdb call, TRBD2, lacks DNA for checking. The CDR3 is 16 amino acids. The germline V gene has CDR1 SQVTM and CDR2 ANQGSEA. The CDR3 region is CSVEGGFGIEAGELFF.

CDR3 loop: CSARDPSYEQYF. J is TRBJ2-7 and V is TRBV20-1. Germline CDR1 is DFQATT and CDR2 is SNEGSKA (reference sequence). This CDR3 spans 12 amino acids.

The chain couples TRBV11-2 to TRBJ2-7; the TCRdb call, TRBD2, lacks DNA for checking. This CDR3 contains 16 residues. Germline CDR1 reads SGHAT; CDR2 reads FQNNGV. CDR3 amino acids: CASSPEGPGGTYEQYF.

The rearrangement uses TRBV2 and TRBJ2-7; TCRdb selects TRBD2, and the lack of DNA leaves this call unchecked. This CDR3 is 15 amino acids long. Germline V lookup: CDR1 SNHLY, CDR2 FYNNEI. The CDR3 region is CASSYQTSGMGEQYF.

The J gene is TRBJ2-7, the V gene TRBV6-2 or TRBV6-3; TCRdb's D call, TRBD2, is unchecked because there is no DNA. Germline V gene lookup returns CDR1 MNHEY and CDR2 SVGEGT. The CDR3 runs to 14 residues. The CDR3 loop is CASHKEGAGYEQYF.

The chain joins TRBV4-3 to TRBJ1-2; the D gene TCRdb calls, TRBD1, cannot be checked with no DNA. CDR1 and CDR2 from the germline V gene are LGHNA and YSLEER. The CDR3 spans 18 residues. The CDR3 region is CASSQDESYGTPNYGYTF.

The genes are TRBV7-9 and TRBJ2-7; TCRdb reports TRBD1, a call that lacks DNA to check it against. CDR3 length equals 14 residues. Germline lookup yields CDR1 SEHNR and CDR2 FQNEAQ (reference sequence). The CDR3 sequence: CASSLSGRDYEQYF. The entire variable domain, with the rest obtained from reference TRBV7-9 and TRBJ2-7, is as follows: DTGVSQNPRHKITKRGQNVTFRCDPISEHNRLYWYRQTLGQGPEFLTYFQNEAQLEKSRLLSDRFSAERPKGSFSTLEIQRTEQGDSAMYLCASSLSGRDYEQYFGPGTRLTVT.

The chain joins TRBV5-1 to TRBJ2-1. CDR1 and CDR2 (germline): SGHRS, YFSETQ. The CDR3 consists of 11 residues. The CDR3 loop is CASSFYNEQFF.

The chain has TRBV7-2 and TRBJ2-5. CDR3 length: 12 amino acids. Germline CDR1 SGHTA, CDR2 FQGNSA. The CDR3 loop reads CASSLGQETQYF. The variable domain in full, with the rest retrieved from reference TRBV7-2 and TRBJ2-5, is GAGVSQSPSNKVTEKGKDVELRCDPISGHTALYWYRQSLGQGLEFLIYFQGNSAPDKSGLPSDRFSAERTGGSVSTLTIQRTQQEDSAVYLCASSLGQETQYFGPGTRLLVL.

The chain has TRBV12-3 or TRBV12-4 and TRBJ1-1. The CDR3 contains 14 residues. CDR3 sequence: CASSRTLKNTEAFF.

V usage is TRBV4-2 and J usage is TRBJ2-7; TCRdb designates TRBD1, a call that cannot be tested without DNA. Germline assignment: CDR1 LGHNA and CDR2 YNFKEQ. The length of the CDR3 is 16 residues. CDR3 residues: CASSPVRDRVSYEQYF.

V gene TRBV19 combines with J gene TRBJ2-7; TCRdb reports TRBD2, a call that lacks DNA to check it against. This CDR3 contains 19 residues. In germline, CDR1 is LNHDA, CDR2 SQIVND (reference sequence). CDR3: CASSMVWASGAQPAYEQYF.

The J gene is TRBJ1-5, the V gene TRBV19; no DNA is available, so the TRBD1 call from TCRdb remains unchecked. Germline lookup yields CDR1 LNHDA and CDR2 SQIVND (reference sequence). The CDR3 consists of 15 residues. CDR3 in amino acids: CATKDRGYSNQPQHF.

The rearrangement links TRBV7-9 to TRBJ1-1; TCRdb calls TRBD1, which cannot be checked without DNA. This CDR3 is 12 amino acids long. Per germline, CDR1 SEHNR and CDR2 FQNEAQ (reference sequence). This chain's CDR3 is CASSIQGSEAFF.

The chain joins TRBV7-9 to TRBJ2-4; TCRdb reports TRBD1, a call that lacks DNA to check it against. Germline V gives CDR1 SEHNR, CDR2 FQNEAQ (reference sequence). The CDR3 covers 14 residues. CDR3: CASSIPRMGNIQYF.

The V gene is TRBV28, the J gene TRBJ1-6; TCRdb's assignment of TRBD1 cannot be checked, as there is no DNA. Germline assignment: CDR1 MDHEN and CDR2 SYDVKM. This CDR3 contains 14 residues. The chain's CDR3 is CASSADREYSPLHF.

The chain has TRBV15 and TRBJ2-5. Germline V gene lookup returns CDR1 LNHNV and CDR2 YYDKDF (reference sequence). The CDR3 runs to 13 residues. CDR3 region: CATSRTSRETQYF.

The chain is built from TRBV7-2 and TRBJ2-3; TCRdb indicates TRBD2, and absent DNA this call remains unverified. The length of the CDR3 is 17 residues. The germline CDR1 and CDR2 sequences are SGHTA and FQGNSA. The CDR3 sequence: CASSLVGASGGRDTQYF.

The chain has TRBV14 and TRBJ2-1. CDR1 and CDR2 from the germline V gene are SGHDN and FVKESK. The CDR3 contains 13 residues. This CDR3 is CASSCVGCDEQFF.

The CDR3 is CSVLAREGILDTEAFF. The V gene is TRBV29-1, the J gene TRBJ1-1. The CDR3 consists of 16 residues. The germline gives CDR1 SQVTM, CDR2 ANQGSEA.